A selection of T cell receptor beta chains follows, all from one sample in a study of blood T cell repertoires in COVID-19. Some clones are missing from TCRdb's copy, which holds only in-frame ones; the method was immunoSEQ multiplex PCR. The table includes fewer than 200,000 clones, roughly 93% detected once. Sequenced sample: peripheral blood. Receptors were obtained from a man between 18 and 29 years old with COVID-19, enrolled during active disease. Each CDR3 is given with its conserved first and last residue. The order of the fields is clone size, D gene, V gene, J gene, CDR3 protein, CDR3 DNA. A D gene is named only where the DNA matches it firmly. Part of the rows lack a size; the others show once, few, many or a class for expanded clones.

abundance: .
d_gene: TRBD1
v_gene: TRBV3-1/TRBV3-2
j_gene: TRBJ2-1
CDR3aa: CASNRQGSSYNEQFF
CDR3nt: TGTGCCAGCAACAGACAGGGGAGCTCCTACAATGAGCAGTTCTTC

abundance: .
d_gene: TRBD2
v_gene: TRBV7-9
j_gene: TRBJ2-1
CDR3aa: CASSLEAVGTSVPDEQFF
CDR3nt: TGTGCCAGCAGCTTAGAGGCAGTAGGGACTAGCGTTCCTGATGAGCAGTTCTTC

abundance: .
d_gene: TRBD2
v_gene: TRBV19
j_gene: TRBJ2-1
CDR3aa: CASSKLAGVDNEQFF
CDR3nt: TGTGCCAGTAGTAAACTAGCGGGTGTAGACAATGAGCAGTTCTTC

abundance: .
d_gene: .
v_gene: TRBV28
j_gene: TRBJ1-3
CDR3aa: CASRLPQGSGNTIYF
CDR3nt: TGTGCCAGCAGACTCCCCCAGGGCTCTGGAAACACCATATATTTT

abundance: .
d_gene: .
v_gene: TRBV4-3
j_gene: TRBJ2-7
CDR3aa: CASSQDHASLPREQYF
CDR3nt: TGCGCCAGCAGCCAAGATCACGCTAGCCTCCCCCGGGAGCAGTACTTC

abundance: .
d_gene: TRBD1
v_gene: TRBV19
j_gene: TRBJ2-7
CDR3aa: CASSSWDRDYEQYF
CDR3nt: TGTGCCAGTAGTAGCTGGGACAGGGACTACGAGCAGTACTTC

abundance: .
d_gene: .
v_gene: TRBV27
j_gene: TRBJ2-7
CDR3aa: CASSSQPRVKTYEQYF
CDR3nt: TGTGCCAGCAGTTCCCAACCCAGGGTTAAGACCTACGAGCAGTACTTC

abundance: .
d_gene: TRBD1
v_gene: TRBV28
j_gene: TRBJ2-1
CDR3aa: CASSWDRRNEQFF
CDR3nt: TGTGCCAGCAGCTGGGACAGGAGGAATGAGCAGTTCTTC

abundance: .
d_gene: .
v_gene: TRBV5-1
j_gene: TRBJ2-1
CDR3aa: CASSLAGFGGFTYNEQFF
CDR3nt: TGCGCCAGCAGCTTGGCAGGGTTCGGGGGTTTTACCTACAATGAGCAGTTCTTC

abundance: .
d_gene: TRBD1
v_gene: TRBV5-1
j_gene: TRBJ1-5
CDR3aa: CASSLTGGVKQPQHF
CDR3nt: TGCGCCAGCAGCTTGACAGGGGGCGTAAAACAGCCCCAGCATTTT

abundance: .
d_gene: TRBD1
v_gene: TRBV11-3
j_gene: TRBJ2-3
CDR3aa: CASSRTGQEQFTDTQYF
CDR3nt: TGTGCCAGCAGCCGGACCGGACAGGAACAATTCACAGATACGCAGTATTTT

abundance: .
d_gene: .
v_gene: TRBV27
j_gene: TRBJ2-1
CDR3aa: CASRVGGSWPYNEQFF
CDR3nt: TGTGCCAGCAGGGTTGGGGGGAGCTGGCCCTACAATGAGCAGTTCTTC

abundance: .
d_gene: .
v_gene: TRBV9
j_gene: TRBJ2-2
CDR3aa: CASSVGVVTGELFF
CDR3nt: TGTGCCAGCAGCGTAGGAGTTGTCACCGGGGAGCTGTTTTTT

abundance: .
d_gene: TRBD2
v_gene: TRBV3-1/TRBV3-2
j_gene: TRBJ2-7
CDR3aa: CASSQLSGRVPYEQYF
CDR3nt: TGTGCCAGCAGCCAGCTTAGCGGGAGGGTCCCCTACGAGCAGTACTTC

abundance: .
d_gene: TRBD1
v_gene: TRBV4-2
j_gene: TRBJ1-4
CDR3aa: CASSQVSGTANEKLLF
CDR3nt: TGTGCCAGCAGCCAAGTTTCTGGGACAGCTAATGAAAAACTGCTTTTT

abundance: .
d_gene: TRBD1
v_gene: TRBV19
j_gene: TRBJ1-2
CDR3aa: CASSIARQGTGQGNGYTF
CDR3nt: TGTGCCAGTAGTATTGCACGACAGGGGACGGGACAGGGGAATGGCTACACCTTC

abundance: once
d_gene: TRBD1
v_gene: TRBV6-5
j_gene: TRBJ1-4
CDR3aa: CASRRQGATNEKLFF
CDR3nt: TGTGCCAGCAGACGACAGGGGGCAACTAATGAAAAACTGTTTTTT

abundance: .
d_gene: .
v_gene: TRBV7-9
j_gene: TRBJ2-7
CDR3aa: CASSVPVSQGNAYEQYF
CDR3nt: TGTGCCAGCAGCGTACCCGTTAGCCAGGGGAACGCCTACGAGCAGTACTTC

abundance: .
d_gene: TRBD1
v_gene: TRBV5-4
j_gene: TRBJ2-2
CDR3aa: CASSLDRETGELFF
CDR3nt: TGTGCCAGCAGCTTAGACAGGGAGACCGGGGAGCTGTTTTTT

abundance: few
d_gene: TRBD1
v_gene: TRBV25-1
j_gene: TRBJ1-2
CDR3aa: CASSEDGQGGGYTF
CDR3nt: TGTGCCAGCAGTGAAGACGGACAGGGGGGCGGCTACACCTTC

abundance: .
d_gene: .
v_gene: TRBV2
j_gene: TRBJ2-3
CDR3aa: CASSVEADTQYF
CDR3nt: TGTGCCAGCAGCGTAGAGGCAGATACGCAGTATTTT

abundance: few
d_gene: .
v_gene: TRBV6-1
j_gene: TRBJ1-5
CDR3aa: CASSERPGDYSNQPQHF
CDR3nt: TGTGCCAGCAGTGAACGTCCGGGAGACTATAGCAATCAGCCCCAGCATTTT

abundance: .
d_gene: .
v_gene: TRBV12-3/TRBV12-4
j_gene: TRBJ2-2
CDR3aa: CASSPFREELFF
CDR3nt: TGTGCCAGCAGTCCTTTCAGGGAGGAGCTGTTTTTT

abundance: .
d_gene: .
v_gene: TRBV28
j_gene: TRBJ1-2
CDR3aa: CASNQGSYGYTF
CDR3nt: TGTGCCAGCAACCAGGGCAGCTATGGCTACACCTTC

abundance: once
d_gene: TRBD1
v_gene: TRBV7-2
j_gene: TRBJ1-3
CDR3aa: CASSQPMTGSGNTIYF
CDR3nt: TGTGCCAGCAGCCAACCTATGACAGGGTCTGGAAACACCATATATTTT

abundance: .
d_gene: TRBD1
v_gene: TRBV28
j_gene: TRBJ2-7
CDR3aa: CASSTWDRSYEQYF
CDR3nt: TGTGCCAGCAGTACATGGGACAGGAGCTACGAGCAGTACTTC

abundance: .
d_gene: .
v_gene: TRBV28
j_gene: TRBJ1-1
CDR3aa: CASSSNTEAFF
CDR3nt: TGTGCCAGCAGTTCAAACACTGAAGCTTTCTTT

abundance: .
d_gene: .
v_gene: TRBV28
j_gene: TRBJ1-5
CDR3aa: CASRGGGTRGMYSNQPQHF
CDR3nt: TGTGCCAGCAGAGGGGGGGGGACCCGCGGGATGTATAGCAATCAGCCCCAGCATTTT

abundance: .
d_gene: .
v_gene: TRBV28
j_gene: TRBJ2-7
CDR3aa: CASSFLPYEQYF
CDR3nt: TGTGCCAGCAGTTTCCTTCCCTACGAGCAGTACTTC

abundance: .
d_gene: .
v_gene: TRBV11-2
j_gene: TRBJ2-7
CDR3aa: CASSPQRTHYEQYF
CDR3nt: TGTGCCAGCAGCCCCCAAAGGACTCATTACGAGCAGTACTTC

abundance: .
d_gene: TRBD2
v_gene: TRBV3-1/TRBV3-2
j_gene: TRBJ2-1
CDR3aa: CASSPKEELAGHNEQFF
CDR3nt: TGTGCCAGCAGCCCTAAAGAAGAGCTAGCGGGACACAATGAGCAGTTCTTC

abundance: .
d_gene: .
v_gene: TRBV4-3
j_gene: TRBJ1-3
CDR3aa: CASSQAGGPGNTIYF
CDR3nt: TGCGCCAGCAGCCAAGCGGGGGGGCCGGGAAACACCATATATTTT

abundance: .
d_gene: .
v_gene: TRBV7-8
j_gene: TRBJ1-5
CDR3aa: CASSLDPSEDNQPQHF
CDR3nt: TGTGCCAGCAGCCTAGACCCCTCGGAGGATAATCAGCCCCAGCATTTT

abundance: .
d_gene: TRBD2
v_gene: TRBV7-2
j_gene: TRBJ2-1
CDR3aa: CASSLRSVSGRGNEQFF
CDR3nt: TGTGCCAGCAGCTTAAGGTCGGTTAGCGGGAGGGGCAATGAGCAGTTCTTC

abundance: .
d_gene: TRBD1
v_gene: TRBV4-1
j_gene: TRBJ1-4
CDR3aa: CASSQDRDGNEKLLF
CDR3nt: TGCGCCAGCAGCCAGGACAGGGACGGGAATGAAAAACTGCTTTTT

abundance: .
d_gene: .
v_gene: TRBV19
j_gene: TRBJ1-4
CDR3aa: CASNSAGSNEKLLF
CDR3nt: TGTGCCAGTAATTCGGCGGGAAGTAATGAAAAACTGCTTTTT

abundance: .
d_gene: .
v_gene: TRBV29-1
j_gene: TRBJ1-1
CDR3aa: CSVEDRGRGSTEAFF
CDR3nt: TGCAGCGTTGAAGATCGTGGCAGGGGAAGCACTGAAGCTTTCTTT